This T cell receptor beta chain appears in the sequencing data of a study of T cells in Graves' hyperthyroidism and ophthalmopathy. This clonotype was found many times. The target antigen is unknown. The TCR beta CDR3 regions underwent amplification using RNA transcripts as the source. The primer set for the first-round RT-PCR of the TCR CDR3 was HTBI. TCRdb re-derived calls from the multiplex PCR reads in MiXCR, one entry per CDR3 protein. The sample shows hundreds of thousands of distinct CDR3 sequences, 16% of them seen only once. The CDR3 totals 15 residues. Per germline, CDR1 LGHNA and CDR2 YSLEER. Trimming took off 0 bases at V and 0 bases at J, with 7 bases between the two ends. General study findings and limits: Ophthalmopathy could be told apart from stable hyperthyroidism with a 13 V-J model.

The study left out patients who had uncontrolled infection, other autoimmune disease, pregnancy or lactation. Diagnoses were established using clinical symptoms, serum thyroxine and TRAb, thyroid ultrasound and orbital computed tomography. Source material for PBMCs was over 8 ml fresh peripheral blood. This receptor was obtained from a woman aged 18-29 years with Graves' hyperthyroidism. Source material: blood. The V call is TRBV4-3, the J call TRBJ2-3; D remains ambiguous. The CDR3 region has the DNA TGCGCCAGCAGCCAAGACCGAGTTAGCACAGATACGCAGTATTTT. Translation gives CASSQDRVSTDTQYF.